This T cell receptor (beta chain) was retrieved from a study of molecular identifiers for immune sequencing clone quantification. Germline CDR1 reads DFQATT; CDR2 reads SNEGSKA (reference sequence). Trimming took 6 bases from V and 6 from J; bases not matched to a gene: 12. This CDR3 has 15 amino acids. Making the bulk TCR libraries relied on previously described methods and listed TCR primers. TCRdb re-called the PCR reads with MiXCR, one entry per CDR3 protein. The profile shows approximately 93,000 distinct CDR3 sequences, approximately 25% of them singletons. This clonotype has only a few counts. Antigen: not known. Study results and caveats: Sharing of a barcode by identical TCR molecules could cause highly expanded clone sizes to be underestimated. In CMV-specific effectors, clones above 20 copies held over 98% of molecules; naive, under 1%.

Sorted inputs of about 19,000 to 1,100,000 cells, with 10%, 30% or 50% RNA, yielded naive CD8 libraries. The chain joins TRBV20-1 to TRBJ2-7; 12 bases fit TRBD2. The sample was naive CD8+ T cells from blood, with Jurkat cell RNA spiked in. Subset noted: FACS-sorted CD8+CD4-CCR7+CD45RA+ naive T cells. The sequence came from a human donor in good health. Some libraries in this study had Jurkat cell RNA spiked in. The CDR3 coding sequence is TGCAGTGCCGAGCTAGCGGGAGGGTCCGGGCCCGAGCAGTACTTC. Its protein product is CSAELAGGSGPEQYF.